The clone carrying this T cell receptor (beta chain) was detected only a few times. The data were obtained in a study of T-cell reconstitution after alpha-beta-depleted transplantation in children. Unique molecular identifiers were incorporated when the TCRbeta library was constructed. A single record per CDR3 protein comes from TCRdb applying MiXCR to the PCR reads. Among hundreds of thousands of distinct CDR3 sequences listed, approximately 17% were seen once. There are 15 residues in the CDR3. Trimming left V 4 bases short and J 0 bases short, with 11 bases between. Germline V gene data show CDR1 as MNHEY and CDR2 as SMNVEV (reference sequence).

This specimen was PBMCs from the stem cell graft donor, taken from the stem cell graft. The sequence derives from a human donor who donated a stem cell graft to a child with acute myeloid leukemia. The rearrangement uses TRBV27 and TRBJ2-3; D is unclear. CDR3 sequence reads: CASSYARPSTDTQYF. CDR3 DNA: TGTGCCAGCAGTTACGCGCGGCCTAGCACAGATACGCAGTATTTT.